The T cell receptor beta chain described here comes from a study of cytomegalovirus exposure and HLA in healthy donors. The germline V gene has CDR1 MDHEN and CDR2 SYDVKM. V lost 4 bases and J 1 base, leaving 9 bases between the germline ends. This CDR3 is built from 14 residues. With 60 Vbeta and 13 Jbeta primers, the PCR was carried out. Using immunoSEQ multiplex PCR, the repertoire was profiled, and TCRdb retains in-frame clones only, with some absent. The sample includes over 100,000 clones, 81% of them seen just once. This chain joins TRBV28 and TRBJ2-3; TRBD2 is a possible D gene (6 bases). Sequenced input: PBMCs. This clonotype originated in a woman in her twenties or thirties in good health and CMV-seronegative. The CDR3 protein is CASSSGVRTDTQYF. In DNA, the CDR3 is TGTGCCAGCAGTTCGGGGGTTCGCACAGATACGCAGTATTTT.